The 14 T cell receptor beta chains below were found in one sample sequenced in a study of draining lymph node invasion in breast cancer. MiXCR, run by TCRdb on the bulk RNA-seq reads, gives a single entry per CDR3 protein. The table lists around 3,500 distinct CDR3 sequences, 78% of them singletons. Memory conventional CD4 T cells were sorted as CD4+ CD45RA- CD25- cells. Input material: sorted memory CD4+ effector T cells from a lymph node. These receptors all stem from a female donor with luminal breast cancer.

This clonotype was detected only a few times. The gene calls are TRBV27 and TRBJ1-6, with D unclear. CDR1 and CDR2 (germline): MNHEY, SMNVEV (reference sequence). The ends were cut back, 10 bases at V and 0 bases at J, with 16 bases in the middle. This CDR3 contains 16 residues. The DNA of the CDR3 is TGTGCCACCGCCCAGGAGGCCAGCTCCTATAATTCACCCCTCCACTTT. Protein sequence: CATAQEASSYNSPLHF.

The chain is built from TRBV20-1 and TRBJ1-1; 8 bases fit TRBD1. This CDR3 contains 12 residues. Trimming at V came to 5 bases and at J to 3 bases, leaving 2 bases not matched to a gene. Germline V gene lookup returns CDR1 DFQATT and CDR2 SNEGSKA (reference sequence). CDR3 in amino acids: CSAGQGDTEAFF. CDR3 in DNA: TGCAGTGCTGGACAGGGAGACACTGAAGCTTTCTTT.

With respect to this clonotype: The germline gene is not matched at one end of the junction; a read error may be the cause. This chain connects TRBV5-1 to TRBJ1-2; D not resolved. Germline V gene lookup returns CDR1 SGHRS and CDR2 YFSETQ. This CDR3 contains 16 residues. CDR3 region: CASSLGEGSINYGFTF. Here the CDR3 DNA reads TGCGCCAGCAGCTTGGGTGAGGGCTCTATCAACTATGGCTTCACCTTC. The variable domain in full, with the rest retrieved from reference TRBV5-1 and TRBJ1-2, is KAGVTQTPRYLIKTRGQQVTLSCSPISGHRSVSWYQQTPGQGLQFLFEYFSETQRNKGNFPGRFSGRQFSNSRSEMNVSTLELGDSALYLCASSLGEGSINYGFTFGSGTRLTVV.

In nucleotides, the CDR3 is TGTGCCAGCAGCCCACAAACGAACACTGAAGCTTTCTTT. Translating it yields CASSPQTNTEAFF. The gene calls are TRBV5-4 and TRBJ1-1; D remains ambiguous. CDR1 and CDR2 from the germline V gene are SGHNT and YYREEE (reference sequence). This CDR3 region has 13 residues. Trimming pared 4 bases from V and 1 base from J, leaving 8 bases between.

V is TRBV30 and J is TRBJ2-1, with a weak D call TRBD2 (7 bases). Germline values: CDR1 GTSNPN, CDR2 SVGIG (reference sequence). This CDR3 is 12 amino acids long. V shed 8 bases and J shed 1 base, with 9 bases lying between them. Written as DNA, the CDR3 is TGTGCCGGGGGGGCGTCCTACAATGAGCAGTTCTTC. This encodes CAGGASYNEQFF. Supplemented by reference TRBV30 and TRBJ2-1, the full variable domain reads SQTIHQWPATLVQPVGSPLSLECTVEGTSNPNLYWYRQAAGRGLQLLFYSVGIGQISSEVPQNLSASRPQDRQFILSSKKLLLSDSGFYLCAGGASYNEQFFGPGTRLTVL.

For the CDR3, the DNA is TGTGCCAGTAGTAGGCGGGACGGACCTGCCCAACCCTACGAGCAGTACTTC. This sequence encodes CASSRRDGPAQPYEQYF. The chain joins TRBV19 to TRBJ2-7; tentative D call: TRBD2 (6 bases). CDR3 length: 17 residues. Deletions cut 4 bases from V and 2 bases from J, with 21 bases between. Germline lookup yields CDR1 LNHDA and CDR2 SQIVND (reference sequence).

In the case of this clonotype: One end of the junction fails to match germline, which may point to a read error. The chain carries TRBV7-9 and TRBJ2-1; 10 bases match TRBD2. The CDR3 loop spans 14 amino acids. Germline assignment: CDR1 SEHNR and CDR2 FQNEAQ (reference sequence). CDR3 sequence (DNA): TGTGCAAGCAGCTTCTCTAGCGGGAGCAATGAGCAGTTCTTC. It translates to CASSFSSGSNEQFF.

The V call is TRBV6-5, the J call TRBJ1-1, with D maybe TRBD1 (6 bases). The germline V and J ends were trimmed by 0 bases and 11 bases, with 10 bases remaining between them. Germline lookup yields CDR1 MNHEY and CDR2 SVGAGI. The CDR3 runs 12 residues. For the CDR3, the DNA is TGTGCCAGCAGTTACTCAGGGGGATCGGCTTTCTTT. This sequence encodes CASSYSGGSAFF.

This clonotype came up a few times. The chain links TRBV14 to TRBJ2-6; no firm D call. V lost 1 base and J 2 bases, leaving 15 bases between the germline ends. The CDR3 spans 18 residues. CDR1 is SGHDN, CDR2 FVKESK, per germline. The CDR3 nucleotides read TGTGCCAGCAGCCAAGTCCGACCAACCCGCACTGGGGCCAACGTCCTGACTTTC. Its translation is CASSQVRPTRTGANVLTF. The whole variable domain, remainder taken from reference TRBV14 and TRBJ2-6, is EAGVTQFPSHSVIEKGQTVTLRCDPISGHDNLYWYRRVMGKEIKFLLHFVKESKQDESGMPNNRFLAERTGGTYSTLKVQPAELEDSGVYFCASSQVRPTRTGANVLTFGAGSRLTVL.

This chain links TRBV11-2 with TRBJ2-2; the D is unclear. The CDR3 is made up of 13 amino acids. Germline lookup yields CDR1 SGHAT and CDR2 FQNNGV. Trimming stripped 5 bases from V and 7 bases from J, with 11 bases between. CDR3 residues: CASSARFGGELFF. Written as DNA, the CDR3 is TGTGCCAGCAGCGCGAGGTTCGGCGGGGAGCTGTTTTTT.

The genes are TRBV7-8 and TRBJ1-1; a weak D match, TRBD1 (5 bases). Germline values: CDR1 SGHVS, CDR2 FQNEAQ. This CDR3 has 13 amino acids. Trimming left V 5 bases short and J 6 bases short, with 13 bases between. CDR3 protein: CASSQGEVAEAFF. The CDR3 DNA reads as TGTGCCAGCAGCCAGGGAGAGGTCGCTGAAGCTTTCTTT. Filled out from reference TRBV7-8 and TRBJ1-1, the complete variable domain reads GAGVSQSPRYKVAKRGQDVALRCDPISGHVSLFWYQQALGQGPEFLTYFQNEAQLDKSGLPSDRFFAERPEGSVSTLKIQRTQQEDSAVYLCASSQGEVAEAFFGQGTRLTVV.

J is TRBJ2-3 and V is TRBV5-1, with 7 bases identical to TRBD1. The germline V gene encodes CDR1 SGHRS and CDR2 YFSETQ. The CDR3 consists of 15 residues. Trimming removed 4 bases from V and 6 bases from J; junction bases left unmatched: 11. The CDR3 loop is CASSLDRVGVDTQYF. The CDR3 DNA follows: TGCGCCAGCAGCCTCGACAGGGTAGGGGTCGATACGCAGTATTTT.

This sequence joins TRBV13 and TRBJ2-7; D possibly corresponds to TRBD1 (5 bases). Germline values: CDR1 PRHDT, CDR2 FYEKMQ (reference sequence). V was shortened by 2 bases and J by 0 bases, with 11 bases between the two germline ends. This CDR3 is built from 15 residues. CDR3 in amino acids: CASSLNLRGSYEQYF. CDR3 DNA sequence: TGTGCCAGCAGCTTAAACTTAAGGGGCTCCTACGAGCAGTACTTC.

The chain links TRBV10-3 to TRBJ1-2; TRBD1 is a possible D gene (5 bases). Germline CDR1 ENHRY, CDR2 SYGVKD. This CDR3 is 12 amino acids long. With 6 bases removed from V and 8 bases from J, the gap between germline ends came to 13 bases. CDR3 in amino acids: CAISGGGAGYTF. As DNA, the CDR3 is TGTGCCATCAGCGGAGGAGGGGCCGGCTACACCTTC.